This is a list of T cell receptor beta chains from one sample in a study of radiotherapy plus CTLA-4 blockade in lung cancer. Clones were read by immunoSEQ multiplex PCR, and TCRdb kept only the in-frame ones, dropping some. This table holds about 73,000 clones, over 75% found once. The sample consisted of peripheral blood, taken from a patient treated with radiotherapy plus ipilimumab. The receptors shown here come from a human donor with non-small cell lung cancer that progressed on radiotherapy plus ipilimumab. Both conserved end residues are part of each CDR3. A D gene is named only where the DNA matches it firmly. Size values are once, few and many counts, or a class for expanded clones, and some rows have none.

clone_size d_call j_call v_call cdr3_length cdr3_nt cdr3_aa
once NA TRBJ2-3 TRBV5-1 13 TGCGCCAGCAGGGCCGGGTCGGCAGATACGCAGTATTTT CASRAGSADTQYF
NA NA TRBJ2-1 TRBV29-1 14 TGCAGCGTTGAAAGGGGAAGCTCCTACAATGAGCAGTTCTTC CSVERGSSYNEQFF
NA NA TRBJ2-5 TRBV20-1 11 TGCAGTGCTAGAGCGGGGGAGACCCAGTACTTC CSARAGETQYF
NA NA TRBJ2-3 TRBV10-3 14 TGTGCCATCAGTGGGAACACCAGCACAGATACGCAGTATTTT CAISGNTSTDTQYF
NA TRBD1 TRBJ1-1 TRBV7-9 15 TGTGCCAGCAGCCCGATGCGGACAGGGAACACTGAAGCTTTCTTT CASSPMRTGNTEAFF
NA TRBD1 TRBJ1-2 TRBV2 13 TGTGCCAGCAGTGCCACAGGGGGTTATGGCTACACCTTC CASSATGGYGYTF
NA NA TRBJ2-1 TRBV5-5 13 TGTGCCAGCAGCTTTTACGGGTCGGCTGAGCAGTTCTTC CASSFYGSAEQFF
once NA TRBJ2-2 TRBV2 12 TGTGCCAGCAAGACACTGACCGGGGAGCTGTTTTTT CASKTLTGELFF
NA NA TRBJ1-2 TRBV6-1 13 TGTGCCAGCAGTGAAGTGAGGGCGGAAGGCTACACCTTC CASSEVRAEGYTF
NA TRBD1 TRBJ1-4 TRBV19 17 TGTGCCAGTAGTATTGGGACAGGGGGACGAACGAATGAAAAACTGTTTTTT CASSIGTGGRTNEKLFF
NA NA TRBJ2-1 TRBV7-6 12 TGTGCCAGCAGCGAGGGGGGGAATGAGCAGTTCTTC CASSEGGNEQFF
NA TRBD2 TRBJ2-1 TRBV27 14 TGTGCCAGCAGTTTGGCGGGAGCCTACAATGAGCAGTTCTTC CASSLAGAYNEQFF
NA NA TRBJ2-1 TRBV27 10 TGTGCCAGCAGGTGTTATGAGCAGTTCTTC CASRCYEQFF
medium-sized NA TRBJ1-2 TRBV28 17 TGTGCCAGCAGTTTCCCCAATCCACTGACGGGGGATTGGGGCTACACCTTC CASSFPNPLTGDWGYTF
NA NA TRBJ2-7 TRBV6-1 14 TGTGCCAGCAAAGGAGGTGCAGGGGCCGGGGAGCAGTACTTC CASKGGAGAGEQYF
NA NA TRBJ1-1 TRBV2 13 TGTGCCAGCAAGGGTAGTAGGTCGACTGAAGCTTTCTTT CASKGSRSTEAFF
NA NA TRBJ2-3 TRBV2 14 TGTGCCAGCAGTGGCCCGGGGGTGGCAGATACGCAGTATTTT CASSGPGVADTQYF
NA TRBD2 TRBJ2-1 TRBV5-1 20 TGCGCCAGCAGCGGCTCGACCGGGACTAGCGGGAGAAGCGGCGTCAATGAGCAGTTCTTC CASSGSTGTSGRSGVNEQFF
NA TRBD2 TRBJ2-5 TRBV9 15 TGTGCCAGCAGCCAGATAGCGGGGGTCTCAGGGACCCAGTACTTC CASSQIAGVSGTQYF
once TRBD1 TRBJ1-6 TRBV6-5 14 TGTGCCAGCAGTTACAGGACAGGGGTTTCACCCCTCCACTTT CASSYRTGVSPLHF
NA NA TRBJ1-3 TRBV5-6 15 TGTGCCAGCAGCCCCCTCGGCCTCTCTGGAAACACCATATATTTT CASSPLGLSGNTIYF
few NA TRBJ2-7 TRBV30 11 TGTGCCTGGAGCGGGGGAGTCGAGCAGTACTTC CAWSGGVEQYF
NA NA TRBJ2-1 TRBV27 13 TGTGCCAGCAGTCAAACACAGTACAATGAGCAGTTCTTC CASSQTQYNEQFF
NA NA TRBJ1-2 TRBV2 12 TGTGCCAGCAGTGTTGTGTCCTATGGCTACACCTTC CASSVVSYGYTF
once NA TRBJ2-1 TRBV5-1 13 TGCGCCAGCAGCTTGGGGGTGGGCGGTGAGCAGTTCTTC CASSLGVGGEQFF
NA TRBD1 TRBJ2-5 TRBV10-3 15 TGTGCCATCAGAGCAGACAGGGGGCAAGAAGAGACCCAGTACTTC CAIRADRGQEETQYF
NA NA TRBJ1-2 TRBV5-4 14 TGTGCCAGCAGCGCTTTGGAGGGGTACTATGGCTACACCTTC CASSALEGYYGYTF
NA NA TRBJ2-3 TRBV18 14 TGTGCCAGCTCACCGCGTCCTAGCACAGATACGCAGTATTTT CASSPRPSTDTQYF
NA TRBD1 TRBJ2-3 TRBV5-1 14 TGCGCCAGCAGCCAGGACAGGGGTTCAGATACGCAGTATTTT CASSQDRGSDTQYF
NA NA TRBJ2-1 TRBV7-2 15 TGTGCCAGCAGCTTACTCGAGGGTTACTACAATGAGCAGTTCTTC CASSLLEGYYNEQFF
once TRBD1 TRBJ1-2 TRBV4-3 16 TGCGCCAGCAGCCCTCAAGCCGGGACAGGGAACTATGGCTACACCTTC CASSPQAGTGNYGYTF
NA NA TRBJ2-7 TRBV5-6 14 TGTGCCAGCAGCGGGGACCGGGCCTGGGGCGAGCAGTACTTC CASSGDRAWGEQYF
NA NA TRBJ2-3 TRBV27 16 TGTGCCAGCGGTACAGTGGCAGTTAGAGGTACAGATACGCAGTATTTT CASGTVAVRGTDTQYF
NA TRBD2 TRBJ2-3 TRBV19 16 TGTGCCAGTAGTGTACCGGGACTAGCGGCCACAGATACGCAGTATTTT CASSVPGLAATDTQYF
NA NA TRBJ2-1 TRBV7-2 14 TGTGCCAGCAGCGCCGGGATAGCACGCGATGAGCAGTTCTTC CASSAGIARDEQFF
NA TRBD2 TRBJ2-5 TRBV9 18 TGTGCCAGCAGCCCCCACGATCTCGGGAGGGGAGGCCAAGAGACCCAGTACTTC CASSPHDLGRGGQETQYF
NA NA TRBJ1-5 TRBV5-1 16 TGCGCCAGCAGCTTGGGTGAGTACGGTAGCAATCAGCCCCAGCATTTT CASSLGEYGSNQPQHF
NA TRBD1 TRBJ1-1 TRBV19 14 TGTGCCAGTAGTATATCAGGGGGCGTCACTGAAGCTTTCTTT CASSISGGVTEAFF
NA NA TRBJ2-7 TRBV28 15 TGTGCCAGCAGACGTTCCACACCTACTCAGTACGAGCAGTACTTC CASRRSTPTQYEQYF
NA NA TRBJ1-3 TRBV9 12 TGTGCCAGCAGCCCCTCCGGAAACACCATATATTTT CASSPSGNTIYF
NA TRBD2 TRBJ2-7 TRBV2 17 TGTGCCAGCGCCATAGCTAGCGGGAGGGCCGAGACCTACGAGCAGTACTTC CASAIASGRAETYEQYF
NA NA TRBJ2-1 TRBV27 14 TGTGCCAGCAGTTTCAGGGGTTACTACAATGAGCAGTTCTTC CASSFRGYYNEQFF
once NA TRBJ1-4 TRBV6-6 13 TGTGCCAGCAGTTATCGCGGGGATGAAAAACTGTTTTTT CASSYRGDEKLFF
NA NA TRBJ2-5 TRBV18 14 TGTGCCAGCTCCCAGGGAGTAGGACAAGAGACCCAGTACTTC CASSQGVGQETQYF
once TRBD1 TRBJ2-3 TRBV4-1 14 TGCGCCAGCAGCCAAGAGGGACAGCCAGATACGCAGTATTTT CASSQEGQPDTQYF
NA NA TRBJ1-1 TRBV14 12 TGTGCCAGCAGCCAAGATCGGCCTGAAGCTTTCTTT CASSQDRPEAFF
NA NA TRBJ2-4 TRBV12-5 13 TGTGCTAGTGGCTACCAACGGACGGTCCCCGAGTACTTC CASGYQRTVPEYF
few NA TRBJ2-7 TRBV4-2 13 TGTGCCAGCAGCCAAGATGAACCCGGAAAGCAGTACTTC CASSQDEPGKQYF
NA NA TRBJ1-5 TRBV15 15 TGTGCCACCAGCAGAGATCTAGCAGCGGATCAGCCCCAGCATTTT CATSRDLAADQPQHF